The 10 T cell receptor beta chains in this list originate from one sample, sequenced in a study of blood T cell repertoires in COVID-19. The assay was immunoSEQ multiplex PCR, and TCRdb's table has in-frame clones only and misses some. The repertoire holds more than 250,000 clones, with roughly nine tenths as singletons. The sample was PBMCs or T cells enriched from blood (not recorded which). The receptors here all came from a woman aged 25 to 39 who had recovered from COVID-19.

This rearrangement joins TRBV2 to TRBJ2-5, with 12 nucleotides matching TRBD2. The germline V gene encodes CDR1 SNHLY and CDR2 FYNNEI. With 5 bases clipped from V and 5 bases from J, the junction kept 9 bases outside the gene matches. The CDR3 spans 16 residues. CDR3 coding DNA: TGTGCCAGCAGTTTACTAGCGGGGGGTTCCGTGGAGACCCAGTACTTC. Translated, it gives CASSLLAGGSVETQYF.

CDR3: CASSFEREQFF. The CDR3 coding sequence is TGTGCCAGCAGCTTCGAGAGGGAGCAGTTCTTC. This sequence joins TRBV5-4 and TRBJ2-1; no clear D. Germline CDR1 and CDR2: SGHNT and YYREEE (reference sequence). The CDR3 spans 11 residues. V was pared by 2 bases and J by 10 bases, with 7 bases between.

This clone has just one count. CDR3 DNA sequence: TGTGCCAGCAGCTCTCGAGCCGTCTATGGCTACACCTTC. It specifies CASSSRAVYGYTF. This chain links TRBV7-9 with TRBJ1-2, with D hard to call. Germline V gives CDR1 SEHNR, CDR2 FQNEAQ (reference sequence). The V and J ends lost 4 bases and 4 bases respectively, with 10 bases between them. The length of the CDR3 is 13 residues.

The chain links TRBV7-9 to TRBJ1-1; 8 nucleotides align to TRBD1. V shed 3 bases, J shed 5 bases, and the junction held 11 bases outside the gene matches. Germline CDR1 SEHNR, CDR2 FQNEAQ (reference sequence). The CDR3 has 16 residues. Written as DNA, the CDR3 is TGTGCCAGCAGCTTTTCCCAGGGGGCAGGGAGGACTGAAGCTTTCTTT. It codes for CASSFSQGAGRTEAFF.

The V call is TRBV4-3, the J call TRBJ2-7; 7 nucleotides match TRBD2. Germline V gene data show CDR1 as LGHNA and CDR2 as YSLEER. V gave up 0 bases and J gave up 1 base; unmatched junction bases: 6. The CDR3 covers 16 residues. The CDR3 DNA is TGCGCCAGCAGCCAAGATTTCGGGGGACTATCCTACGAGCAGTACTTC. This translates into CASSQDFGGLSYEQYF.

In this sample, this clone turned up once. V and J are TRBV9 and TRBJ1-4; possible D gene TRBD1, 6 bases. Trimming removed 3 bases at V and 4 bases at J, with 13 bases between. Germline V CDR1 and CDR2: SGDLS, YYNGEE. This CDR3 has 15 amino acids. CDR3 nucleotides: TGTGCCAGCAGCGGAAGGACAGCCAATAATGAAAAACTGTTTTTT. Translated, it gives CASSGRTANNEKLFF.

CDR3 loop: CASSQDRLAVQETQYF. CDR3 nucleotide sequence: TGTGCCAGCAGCCAAGATAGGTTAGCGGTACAAGAGACCCAGTACTTC. The V call is TRBV14, the J call TRBJ2-5; the D gene is possibly TRBD2 (6 bases). Germline CDR1 is SGHDN and CDR2 is FVKESK. This CDR3 has 16 residues. Trimming stripped 0 bases from V and 2 bases from J, with 13 bases between. Together with reference TRBV14 and TRBJ2-5, the CDR3 gives the full variable domain: EAGVTQFPSHSVIEKGQTVTLRCDPISGHDNLYWYRRVMGKEIKFLLHFVKESKQDESGMPNNRFLAERTGGTYSTLKVQPAELEDSGVYFCASSQDRLAVQETQYFGPGTRLLVL.

The rearrangement joins TRBV5-8 to TRBJ1-5; D remains ambiguous. The CDR3 is 15 amino acids. Germline CDR1 SGHTS, CDR2 YDEGEE. V was pared by 0 bases and J by 0 bases, with 7 bases between. CDR3 amino acids: CASSLGAVSNQPQHF. The CDR3 nucleotides are TGTGCCAGCAGCTTGGGTGCAGTTAGCAATCAGCCCCAGCATTTT.

The chain uses TRBV12-3 or TRBV12-4 and TRBJ2-5; a weak D match, TRBD1 (5 bases). V gave up 3 bases and J gave up 2 bases, with 7 bases separating them. The CDR3 contains 13 residues. The CDR3 loop is CASSFRTQETQYF. CDR3 nucleotides: TGTGCCAGCAGTTTCAGGACACAAGAGACCCAGTACTTC.

This clone has just one count. This chain joins TRBV2 and TRBJ2-1; D may be TRBD2 (7 bases). Trimming pared 6 bases from V and 2 bases from J, leaving 14 bases between. The length of the CDR3 is 15 residues. CDR1 SNHLY and CDR2 FYNNEI come from the germline V gene. The CDR3, as DNA: TGTGCCAGCAGGGGGGGGGCAGGACCCTACAATGAGCAGTTCTTC. It yields the protein CASRGGAGPYNEQFF. Complete variable domain (other parts from reference TRBV2 and TRBJ2-1): EPEVTQTPSHQVTQMGQEVILRCVPISNHLYFYWYRQILGQKVEFLVSFYNNEISEKSEIFDDQFSVERPDGSNFTLKIRSTKLEDSAMYFCASRGGAGPYNEQFFGPGTRLTVL.